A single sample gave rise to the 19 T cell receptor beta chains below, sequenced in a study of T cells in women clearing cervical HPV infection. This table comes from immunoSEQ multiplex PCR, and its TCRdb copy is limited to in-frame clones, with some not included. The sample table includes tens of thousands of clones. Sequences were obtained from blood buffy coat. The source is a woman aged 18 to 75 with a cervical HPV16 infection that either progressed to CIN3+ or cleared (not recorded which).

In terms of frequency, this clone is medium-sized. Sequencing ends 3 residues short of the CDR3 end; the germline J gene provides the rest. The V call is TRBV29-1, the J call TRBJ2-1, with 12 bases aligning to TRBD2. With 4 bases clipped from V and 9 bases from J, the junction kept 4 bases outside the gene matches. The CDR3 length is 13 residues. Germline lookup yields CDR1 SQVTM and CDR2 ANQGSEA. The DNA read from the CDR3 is TGCAGCGTTGGGACTAGCGGGGCGGTTGAG. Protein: CSVGTSGAVE. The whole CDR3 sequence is CSVGTSGAVEQFF.

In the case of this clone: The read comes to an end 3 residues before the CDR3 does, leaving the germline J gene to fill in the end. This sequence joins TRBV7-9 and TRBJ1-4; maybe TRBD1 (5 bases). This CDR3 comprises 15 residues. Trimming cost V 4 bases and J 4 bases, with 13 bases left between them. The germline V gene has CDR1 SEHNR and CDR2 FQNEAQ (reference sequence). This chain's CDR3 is CASSSQGSGNEKLFF. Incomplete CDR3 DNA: TGTGCCAGCAGCTCTCAGGGTTCCGGTAATGAAAAA.

The sequenced CDR3 bases are TGTGCCAGCAGTGAAGAGGCGGCCTCCTACGAG. It codes for CASSEEAASYE. The whole CDR3 sequence is CASSEEAASYEQYF. The genes are TRBV2 and TRBJ2-7; D gene ambiguous. The read stops 3 residues short of the end of the CDR3; the missing end is completed from the germline J gene. CDR3 length: 14 amino acids. Germline V gene sequence: CDR1 SNHLY, CDR2 FYNNEI. Trimming shortened V by 1 base and J by 0 bases, and 7 bases separated the two germline ends.

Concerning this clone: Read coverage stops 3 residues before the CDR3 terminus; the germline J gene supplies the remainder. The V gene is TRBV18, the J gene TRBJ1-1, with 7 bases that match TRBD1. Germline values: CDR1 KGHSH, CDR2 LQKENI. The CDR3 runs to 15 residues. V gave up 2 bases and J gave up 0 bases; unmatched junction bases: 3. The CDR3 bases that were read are TGTGCCAGCTCACCATCCGACAGGGTGAACACTGAA. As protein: CASSPSDRVNTE. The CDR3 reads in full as CASSPSDRVNTEAFF.

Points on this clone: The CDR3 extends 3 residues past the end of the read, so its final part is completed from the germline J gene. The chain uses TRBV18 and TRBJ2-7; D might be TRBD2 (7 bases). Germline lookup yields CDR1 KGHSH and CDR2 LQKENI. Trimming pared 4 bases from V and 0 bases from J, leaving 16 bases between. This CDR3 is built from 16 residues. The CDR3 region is CASSQSRGALSYEQYF. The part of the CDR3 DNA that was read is TGTGCCAGCTCACAATCCCGGGGGGCGCTCTCCTACGAG.

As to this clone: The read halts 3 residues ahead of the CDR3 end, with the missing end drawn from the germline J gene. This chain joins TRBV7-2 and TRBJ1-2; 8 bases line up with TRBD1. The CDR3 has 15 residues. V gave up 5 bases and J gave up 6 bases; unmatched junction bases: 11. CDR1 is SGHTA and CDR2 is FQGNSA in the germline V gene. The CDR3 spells CASSPGQERGNGYTF. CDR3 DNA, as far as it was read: TGTGCCAGCAGCCCGGGACAGGAGAGGGGTAATGGC.

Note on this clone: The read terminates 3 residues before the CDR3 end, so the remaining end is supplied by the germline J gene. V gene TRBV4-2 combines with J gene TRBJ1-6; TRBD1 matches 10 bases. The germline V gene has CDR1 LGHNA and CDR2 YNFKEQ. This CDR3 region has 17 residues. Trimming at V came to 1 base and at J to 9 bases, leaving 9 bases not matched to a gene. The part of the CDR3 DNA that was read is TGTGCCAGCAGCCAAGCCGTTAGGGGGGACAGGGGTTCACCC. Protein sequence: CASSQAVRGDRGSP. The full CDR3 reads CASSQAVRGDRGSPLHF.

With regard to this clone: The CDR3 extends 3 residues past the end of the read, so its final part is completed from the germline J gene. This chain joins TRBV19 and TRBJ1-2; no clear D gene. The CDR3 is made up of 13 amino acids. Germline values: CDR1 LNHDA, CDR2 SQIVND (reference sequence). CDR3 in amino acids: CASSIVSTDTYTF. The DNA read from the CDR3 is TGTGCCAGTAGTATAGTCAGCACAGATACC.

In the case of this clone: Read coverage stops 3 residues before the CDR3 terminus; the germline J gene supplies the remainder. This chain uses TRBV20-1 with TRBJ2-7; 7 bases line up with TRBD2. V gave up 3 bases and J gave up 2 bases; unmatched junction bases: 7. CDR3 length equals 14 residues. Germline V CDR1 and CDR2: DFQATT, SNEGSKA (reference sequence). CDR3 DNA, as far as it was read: TGCAGTGCTAGGACCAGCGGGATCGCCTACGAG. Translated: CSARTSGIAYE. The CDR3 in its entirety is CSARTSGIAYEQYF.

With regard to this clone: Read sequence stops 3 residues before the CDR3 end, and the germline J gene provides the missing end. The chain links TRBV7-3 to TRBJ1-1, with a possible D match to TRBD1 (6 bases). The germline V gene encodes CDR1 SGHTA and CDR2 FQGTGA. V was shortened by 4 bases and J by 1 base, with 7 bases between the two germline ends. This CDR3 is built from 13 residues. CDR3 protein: CASSSGANTEAFF. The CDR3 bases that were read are TGTGCCAGCAGCTCAGGGGCGAACACTGAA.

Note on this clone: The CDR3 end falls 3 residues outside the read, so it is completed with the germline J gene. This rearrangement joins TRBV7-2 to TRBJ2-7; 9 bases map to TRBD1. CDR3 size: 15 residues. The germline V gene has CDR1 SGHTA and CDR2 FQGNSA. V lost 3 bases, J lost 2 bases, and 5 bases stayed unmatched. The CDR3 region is CASSFGTGMAYEQYF. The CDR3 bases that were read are TGTGCCAGCAGCTTTGGGACAGGGATGGCCTACGAG.

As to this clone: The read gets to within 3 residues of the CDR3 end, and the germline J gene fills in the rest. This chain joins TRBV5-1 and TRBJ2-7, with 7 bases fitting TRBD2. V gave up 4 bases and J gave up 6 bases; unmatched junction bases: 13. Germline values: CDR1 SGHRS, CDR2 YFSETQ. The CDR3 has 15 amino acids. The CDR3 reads CASSPLGGDQLEQYF. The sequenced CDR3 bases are TGCGCCAGCAGCCCCCTGGGGGGGGATCAGCTCGAG. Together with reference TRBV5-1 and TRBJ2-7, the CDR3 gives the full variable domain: KAGVTQTPRYLIKTRGQQVTLSCSPISGHRSVSWYQQTPGQGLQFLFEYFSETQRNKGNFPGRFSGRQFSNSRSEMNVSTLELGDSALYLCASSPLGGDQLEQYFGPGTRLTVT.

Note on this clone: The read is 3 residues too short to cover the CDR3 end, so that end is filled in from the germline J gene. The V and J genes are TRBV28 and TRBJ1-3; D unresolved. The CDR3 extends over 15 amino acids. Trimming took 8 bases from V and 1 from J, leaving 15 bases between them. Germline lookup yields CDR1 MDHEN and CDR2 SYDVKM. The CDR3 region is CASRNSPLSGNTIYF. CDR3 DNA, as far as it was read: TGTGCCAGCCGGAACAGTCCACTTTCTGGAAACACC.

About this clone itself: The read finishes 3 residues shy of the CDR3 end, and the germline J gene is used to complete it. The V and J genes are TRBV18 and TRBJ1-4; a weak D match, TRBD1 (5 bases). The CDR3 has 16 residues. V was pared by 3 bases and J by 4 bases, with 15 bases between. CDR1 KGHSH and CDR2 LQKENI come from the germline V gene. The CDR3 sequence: CASSPPLTAVNEKLFF. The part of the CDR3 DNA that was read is TGTGCCAGCTCACCCCCGCTGACAGCTGTTAATGAAAAA.

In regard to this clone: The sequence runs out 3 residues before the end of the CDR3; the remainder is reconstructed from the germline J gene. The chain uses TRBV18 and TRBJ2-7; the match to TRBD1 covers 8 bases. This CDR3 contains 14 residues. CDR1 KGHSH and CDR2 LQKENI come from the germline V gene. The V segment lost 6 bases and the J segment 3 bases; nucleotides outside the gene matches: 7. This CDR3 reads CASSAPGQVYEQYF. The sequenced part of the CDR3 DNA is TGTGCCAGCTCGGCCCCGGGACAGGTCTACGAG.

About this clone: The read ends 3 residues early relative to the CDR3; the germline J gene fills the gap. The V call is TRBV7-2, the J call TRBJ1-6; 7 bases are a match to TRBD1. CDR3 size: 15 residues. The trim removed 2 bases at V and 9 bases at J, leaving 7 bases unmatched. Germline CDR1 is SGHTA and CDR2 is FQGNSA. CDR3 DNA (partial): TGTGCCAGCAGCTTATCACAGGGGACGGTTTCACCC. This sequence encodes CASSLSQGTVSP. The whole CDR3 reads CASSLSQGTVSPLHF.

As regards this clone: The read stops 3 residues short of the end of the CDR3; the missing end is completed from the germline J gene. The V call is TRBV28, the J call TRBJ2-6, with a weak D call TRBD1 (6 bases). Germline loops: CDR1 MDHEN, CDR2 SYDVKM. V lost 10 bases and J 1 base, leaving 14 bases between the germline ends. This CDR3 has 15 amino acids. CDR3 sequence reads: CATTTTGSGANVLTF. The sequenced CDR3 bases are TGTGCCACAACAACCACAGGGTCTGGGGCCAACGTC.

CDR3: CASSTGRGQETQYF. The sequenced CDR3 bases are TGCGCCAGCAGCACGGGAAGGGGTCAAGAGACC. J is TRBJ2-5 and V is TRBV5-1; possibly TRBD1 or TRBD2 for D (5 bases each). The read terminates 3 residues ahead of where the CDR3 ends, so the germline J gene completes it. Per germline, CDR1 SGHRS and CDR2 YFSETQ. The V gene lost 4 bases and the J gene lost 2 bases, with 12 bases spanning the gap. The CDR3 is 14 residues long.

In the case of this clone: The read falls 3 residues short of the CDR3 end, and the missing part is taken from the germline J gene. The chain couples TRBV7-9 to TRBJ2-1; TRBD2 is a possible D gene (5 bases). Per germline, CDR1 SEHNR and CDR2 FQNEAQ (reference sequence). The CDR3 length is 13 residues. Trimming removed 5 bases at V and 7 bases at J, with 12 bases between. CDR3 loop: CASSPWTVNEQFF. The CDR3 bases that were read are TGTGCCAGCAGCCCATGGACTGTAAATGAG. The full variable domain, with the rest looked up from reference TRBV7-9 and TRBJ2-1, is DTGVSQNPRHKITKRGQNVTFRCDPISEHNRLYWYRQTLGQGPEFLTYFQNEAQLEKSRLLSDRFSAERPKGSFSTLEIQRTEQGDSAMYLCASSPWTVNEQFFGPGTRLTVL.